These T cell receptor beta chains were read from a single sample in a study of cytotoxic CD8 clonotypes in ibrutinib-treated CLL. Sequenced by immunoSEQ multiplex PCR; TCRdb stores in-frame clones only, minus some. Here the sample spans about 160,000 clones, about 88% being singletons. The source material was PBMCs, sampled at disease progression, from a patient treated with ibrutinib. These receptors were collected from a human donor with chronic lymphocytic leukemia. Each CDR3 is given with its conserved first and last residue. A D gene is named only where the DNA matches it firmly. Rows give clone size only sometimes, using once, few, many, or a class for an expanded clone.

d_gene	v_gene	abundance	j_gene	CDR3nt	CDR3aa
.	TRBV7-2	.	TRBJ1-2	TGTGCCAGCAGCTTAAGGCCCCCACAACAGGGATCTAACTATGGCTACACCTTC	CASSLRPPQQGSNYGYTF
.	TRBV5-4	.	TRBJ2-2	TGTGCCAGCAGCTTGGAAACTAGATACACCGGGGAGCTGTTTTTT	CASSLETRYTGELFF
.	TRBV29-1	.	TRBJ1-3	TGCAGCGTTGAAGAGGGTAACTCTGGAAACACCATATATTTT	CSVEEGNSGNTIYF
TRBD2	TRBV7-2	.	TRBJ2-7	TGTGCCAGCAGCCCCGAGGTAGCGGGGACTTGGTTAGACTACGAGCAGTACTTC	CASSPEVAGTWLDYEQYF
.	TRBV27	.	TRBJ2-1	TGTGCCAGCAGTCCATCTAGCGCGGACTACCTCATCGGACGATACAATGAGCAGTTCTTC	CASSPSSADYLIGRYNEQFF
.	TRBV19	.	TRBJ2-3	TGTGCCAGTAGTGAAAATACGGGACCAACCTTCCCCACCACAGATACGCAGTATTTT	CASSENTGPTFPTTDTQYF
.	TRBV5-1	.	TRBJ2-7	TGCGCCAGCAGCTTGGCTTTTTCAACTCTTCGGAAGGACTACGAGCAGTACTTC	CASSLAFSTLRKDYEQYF
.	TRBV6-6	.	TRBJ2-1	TGTGCCAGCAGTTACTCAGAGAGGGGCGATGAGCAGTTCTTC	CASSYSERGDEQFF
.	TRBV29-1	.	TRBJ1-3	TGCAGCGTTAAAACGGGGGGCGGTTTCGGTGGAAACACCATATATTTT	CSVKTGGGFGGNTIYF
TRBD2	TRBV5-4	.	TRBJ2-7	TGTGCCAGCAGCTTCTCTAGCGGGAGGGCCTACGAGCAGTACTTC	CASSFSSGRAYEQYF
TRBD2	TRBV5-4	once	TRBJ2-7	TGTGCCAGCAGCTTGCCCGGACTAGCGGGAGGGAACGAGCAGTACTTC	CASSLPGLAGGNEQYF
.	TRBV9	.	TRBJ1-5	TGTGCCAGCAGCGCGGGGCCAAGCGGGCAGCCCCAGCATTTT	CASSAGPSGQPQHF
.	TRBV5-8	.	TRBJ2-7	TGTGCCAGCAGCTTGCCAGGCTCCCTCTACGAGCAGTACTTC	CASSLPGSLYEQYF
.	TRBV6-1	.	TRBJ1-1	TGTGCCAGCACTGAGGGGTGGGACACTGAAGCTTTCTTT	CASTEGWDTEAFF
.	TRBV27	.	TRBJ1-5	TGTGCCAGCAGTTTATCCGGGAATCAGCCCCAGCATTTT	CASSLSGNQPQHF
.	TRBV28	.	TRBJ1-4	TGTGCCAGCAGTGGGGAGGCAACTAATGAAAAACTGTTTTTT	CASSGEATNEKLFF
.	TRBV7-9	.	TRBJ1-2	TGTGCCAGCAGCTTAGCGGGTGGCTCTGGCTACACCTTC	CASSLAGGSGYTF
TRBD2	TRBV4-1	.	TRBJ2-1	TGCGCCAGCAGCCAAGTTGAGCGGGGAATCTTAGATGAGCAGTTCTTC	CASSQVERGILDEQFF
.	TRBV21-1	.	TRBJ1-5	TGTGCCAGCAGCAAAGGGGGGACGGAAAATCAGCCCCAGCATTTT	CASSKGGTENQPQHF
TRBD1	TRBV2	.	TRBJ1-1	TGTGCCAGCATTCGACAGGGCCCGATGAACACTGAAGCTTTCTTT	CASIRQGPMNTEAFF
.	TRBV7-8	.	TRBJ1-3	TGTGCCAGCAGCTTAGACGGGTCTGGAAACACCATATATTTT	CASSLDGSGNTIYF
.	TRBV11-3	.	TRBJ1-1	TGTGCCAGCAGCTTTTGGGGGGGTACTGAAGCTTTCTTT	CASSFWGGTEAFF
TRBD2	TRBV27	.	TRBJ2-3	TGTGCCAGCAGTTTATATTCCCCCCCAGGGGGGTCGACTAGCGGAATGGGGGATACGCAGTATTTT	CASSLYSPPGGSTSGMGDTQYF
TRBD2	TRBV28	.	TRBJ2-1	TGTGCCAGCAGTCGGACTAGCGGGAGGGGGAGCTACAATGAGCAGTTCTTC	CASSRTSGRGSYNEQFF
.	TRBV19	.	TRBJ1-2	TGTGCCAGTAGTATCGTGGTTGGGGGGCGAGGCGGCTACACCTTC	CASSIVVGGRGGYTF
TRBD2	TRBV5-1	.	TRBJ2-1	TGCGCCAGCAGCGGCCACGGATGGAGCGGGAGGGCCCGATACAATGAGCAGTTCTTC	CASSGHGWSGRARYNEQFF
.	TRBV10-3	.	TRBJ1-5	TGTGCCATCAGTGTTGGAGGGGGTAGCAATCAGCCCCAGCATTTT	CAISVGGGSNQPQHF
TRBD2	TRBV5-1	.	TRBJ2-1	TGCGCCAGCAGCTTGATCGCGGGAGTTAGGGAGCAGTTCTTC	CASSLIAGVREQFF
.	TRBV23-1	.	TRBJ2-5	TGCGCCCCATTTCGGGAGACCCAGTACTTC	CAPFRETQYF